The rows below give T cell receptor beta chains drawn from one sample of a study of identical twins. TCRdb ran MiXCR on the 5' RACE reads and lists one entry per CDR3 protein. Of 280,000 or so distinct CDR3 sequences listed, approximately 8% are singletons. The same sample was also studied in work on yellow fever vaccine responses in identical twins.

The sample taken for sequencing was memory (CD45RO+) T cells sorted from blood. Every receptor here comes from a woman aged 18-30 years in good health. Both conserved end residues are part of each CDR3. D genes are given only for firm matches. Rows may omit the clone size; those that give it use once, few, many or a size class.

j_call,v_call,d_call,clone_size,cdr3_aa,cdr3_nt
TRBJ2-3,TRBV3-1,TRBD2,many,CASSRGSGGAGDTQYF,TGTGCCAGCAGCCGGGGTAGCGGGGGGGCCGGAGATACGCAGTATTTT
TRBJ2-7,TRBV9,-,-,CASSPTAGHLAYEQYF,TGTGCCAGCAGCCCTACAGCGGGCCACTTAGCCTACGAGCAGTACTTC
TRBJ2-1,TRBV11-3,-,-,CASSLAGDPSYNEQFF,TGTGCCAGCAGCTTAGCTGGGGATCCCTCCTACAATGAGCAGTTCTTC
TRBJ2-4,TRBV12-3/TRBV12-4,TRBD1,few,CASSLGQGRHIQYF,TGTGCCAGCAGTTTGGGACAGGGTAGGCACATTCAGTACTTC
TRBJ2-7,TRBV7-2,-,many,CASSLSGGSYEQYF,TGTGCCAGCAGCTTAAGTGGTGGCTCCTACGAGCAGTACTTC
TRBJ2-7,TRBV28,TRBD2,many,CASSFSGRWYEQYF,TGTGCCAGCAGTTTTAGCGGGAGATGGTACGAGCAGTACTTC
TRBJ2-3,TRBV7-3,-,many,CASSLGLSSPDTQYF,TGTGCCAGCAGCCTGGGACTTAGCAGTCCAGATACGCAGTATTTT
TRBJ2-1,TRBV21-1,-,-,CASSKKTSGRPNPTYNEQFF,TGTGCCAGCAGCAAAAAAACTAGCGGGAGGCCGAATCCAACCTACAATGAGCAGTTCTTC
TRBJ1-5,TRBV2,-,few,CASNPDGLNQPQHF,TGTGCCAGCAACCCGGACGGACTCAATCAGCCCCAGCATTTT
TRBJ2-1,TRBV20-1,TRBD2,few,CLAPHGAGGASYNEQFF,TGCCTGGCACCTCACGGCGCGGGAGGAGCATCCTACAATGAGCAGTTCTTC
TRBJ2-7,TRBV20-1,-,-,CSAANTYEQYF,TGCAGTGCCGCCAACACCTACGAGCAGTACTTC
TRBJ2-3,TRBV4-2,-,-,CASSQRGTARLAGGAWDTQYF,TGTGCCAGCAGCCAACGAGGGACAGCGCGGCTAGCGGGTGGGGCATGGGATACGCAGTATTTT
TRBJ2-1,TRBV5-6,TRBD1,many,CASSSQGQGNEQFF,TGTGCCAGCAGCTCCCAGGGACAGGGTAATGAGCAGTTCTTC
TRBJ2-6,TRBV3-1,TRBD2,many,CASSLRTSGQGANVLTF,TGTGCCAGCAGCCTCCGGACTAGCGGACAAGGGGCCAACGTCCTGACTTTC
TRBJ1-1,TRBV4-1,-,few,CASSQVTTWDTEAFF,TGCGCCAGCAGCCAAGTAACCACTTGGGACACTGAAGCTTTCTTT
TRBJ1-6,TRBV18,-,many,CASSPRTAGDRSPLHF,TGTGCCAGCTCACCAAGAACAGCAGGGGACCGATCACCCCTCCACTTT
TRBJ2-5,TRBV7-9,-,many,CASSVRELAETQYF,TGTGCCAGCAGCGTCAGGGAACTCGCGGAGACCCAGTACTTC
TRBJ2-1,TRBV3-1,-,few,CASSRMASDNEQFF,TGTGCCAGCAGCCGTATGGCTAGCGACAATGAGCAGTTCTTC
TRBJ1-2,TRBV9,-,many,CASSVEGRGLETHTF,TGTGCCAGCAGCGTAGAGGGCAGGGGTCTTGAAACCCACACCTTC
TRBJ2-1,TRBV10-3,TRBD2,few,CAIRTGLADYNEQFF,TGTGCCATCAGAACGGGACTAGCGGACTACAATGAGCAGTTCTTC
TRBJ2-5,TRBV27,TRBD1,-,CASSNRGETQYF,TGTGCCAGCAGTAACAGGGGAGAGACCCAGTACTTC
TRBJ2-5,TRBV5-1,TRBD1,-,CASSWGQGRRGQETQYF,TGCGCCAGCAGCTGGGGACAGGGAAGAAGGGGCCAAGAGACCCAGTACTTC
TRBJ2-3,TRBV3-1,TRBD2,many,CASSQISGGTDTQYF,TGTGCCAGCAGCCAAATTAGCGGGGGCACAGATACGCAGTATTTT
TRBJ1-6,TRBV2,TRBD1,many,CASSEAGTGDNSPLHF,TGTGCCAGCAGTGAAGCCGGGACAGGGGATAATTCACCCCTCCACTTT
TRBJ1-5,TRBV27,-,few,CASSLTWGDQPQHF,TGTGCCAGCAGTTTAACCTGGGGGGATCAGCCCCAGCATTTT
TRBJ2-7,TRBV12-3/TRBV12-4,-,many,CASSFDGRSEQYF,TGTGCCAGCAGTTTTGACGGGAGATCCGAGCAGTACTTC
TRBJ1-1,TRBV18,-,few,CASSPRTMNTEAFF,TGTGCCAGCTCACCACGGACGATGAACACTGAAGCTTTCTTT
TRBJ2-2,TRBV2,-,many,CASSDRSGNTGELFF,TGTGCCAGCAGTGATCGTAGCGGGAACACCGGGGAGCTGTTTTTT
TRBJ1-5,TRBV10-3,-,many,CAAHSGTHQPQHF,TGTGCCGCGCATTCAGGGACACATCAGCCCCAGCATTTT
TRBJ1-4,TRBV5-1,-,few,CASSPMTEEKLFF,TGCGCCAGCAGCCCCATGACAGAGGAAAAACTGTTTTTT
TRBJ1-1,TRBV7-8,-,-,CASSLSQINTEAFF,TGTGCCAGCAGCTTATCCCAGATAAACACTGAAGCTTTCTTT
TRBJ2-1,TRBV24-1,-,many,CATSDFGQNNEQFF,TGTGCCACCAGTGATTTCGGTCAGAACAATGAGCAGTTCTTC
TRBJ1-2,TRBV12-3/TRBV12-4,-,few,CASRRTPDNYGYTF,TGTGCCAGCAGGCGGACCCCAGATAACTATGGCTACACCTTC
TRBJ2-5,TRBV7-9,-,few,CASSLGALTLETQYF,TGTGCCAGCAGCTTAGGGGCTCTAACGTTAGAGACCCAGTACTTC
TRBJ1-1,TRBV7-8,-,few,CASSPILGAMNTEAFF,TGTGCCAGCAGCCCCATTCTGGGGGCCATGAACACTGAAGCTTTCTTT
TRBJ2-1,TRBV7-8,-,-,CASSLANSRLGSYNEQFF,TGTGCCAGCAGCTTAGCAAATTCGCGTCTGGGCTCCTACAATGAGCAGTTCTTC
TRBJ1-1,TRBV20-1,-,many,CSARLGFMNTEAFF,TGCAGTGCTAGGCTGGGATTCATGAACACTGAAGCTTTCTTT